This T cell receptor (beta chain) is from a study of T-cell reconstitution after alpha-beta-depleted transplantation in children. This clonotype appeared many times. The CDR3 contains 15 residues. CDR1 and CDR2 (germline): ENHRY, SYGVKD. V lost 6 bases to trimming and J lost 0 bases, with 11 bases between them. During its preparation, the TCRbeta library received unique molecular identifiers. TCRdb analysed the PCR reads with MiXCR anew, one entry per CDR3 protein. The sample has some 200,000 distinct CDR3 sequences, 9.7% seen once. The genes are TRBV10-3 and TRBJ1-4, with D perhaps TRBD1 (5 bases). Here the sequenced sample was PBMCs from the stem cell graft donor, taken from the stem cell graft. This TCR was recovered from a human donor who donated a stem cell graft to a child with SCID. The CDR3 coding sequence is TGTGCCATCAGAAGGACACTTGCAACTAATGAAAAACTGTTTTTT. This codes for CAIRRTLATNEKLFF.